These T cell receptor beta chains were read from a single sample in a study of siplizumab effects on memory and regulatory T cells. Sequencing used immunoSEQ multiplex PCR; TCRdb keeps in-frame clones, though not all of them. Of about 80,000 clones detected, around 93% appear once; the ten largest clones hold about a fifth. Sample: CD8+ T cells sorted from blood. The receptors stem from a human donor in good health. Both conserved end residues are part of each CDR3. D genes are given only for firm matches. Rows may omit the clone size; those that give it use once, few, many or a size class.

D gene,V gene,J gene,clone size,CDR3 DNA,CDR3 protein
-,TRBV19,TRBJ2-7,-,TGTGCCAGTAGTCCAGGACAGTACGAGCAGTACTTC,CASSPGQYEQYF
TRBD1,TRBV9,TRBJ2-4,-,TGTGCCAGCAGCGGAGGACAGGGTCAAAACATTCAGTACTTC,CASSGGQGQNIQYF
-,TRBV11-2,TRBJ2-7,-,TGTGCCAGCAGCTTAGTTCCAGGGCCCTCCTACGAGCAGTACTTC,CASSLVPGPSYEQYF
TRBD2,TRBV15,TRBJ2-7,-,TGTGCCACCAGAGCCGGGACTAGCGGGGCCTACGAGCAGTACTTC,CATRAGTSGAYEQYF
-,TRBV27,TRBJ2-3,-,TGTGCCAGCAGCCAAATGGGGTCTTTGTACCCAGATACGCAGTATTTT,CASSQMGSLYPDTQYF
-,TRBV7-3,TRBJ1-1,-,TGTGCCAGCGTCTTGGGCCGGACAGTAAACACTGAAGCTTTCTTT,CASVLGRTVNTEAFF
TRBD2,TRBV2,TRBJ2-7,-,TGTGCCAGCAGTGAAGTAGCGGGAGTCGACGAGCAGTACTTC,CASSEVAGVDEQYF
-,TRBV11-2,TRBJ2-1,once,TGTGCCAGCAGCTTGAGTAGCCTGACCATAAGGGGATCCTACAATGAGCAGTTCTTC,CASSLSSLTIRGSYNEQFF
TRBD2,TRBV9,TRBJ2-7,-,TGTGCCAGCGCGCCTAATAGCGGGAGCCCCTACGAGCAGTACTTC,CASAPNSGSPYEQYF
TRBD2,TRBV5-6,TRBJ2-7,once,TGTGCCAGCAGCTTAAGTCCACTAGCGGGAGGCTGGGAGCAGTACTTC,CASSLSPLAGGWEQYF
-,TRBV7-7,TRBJ2-2,-,TGTGCTAGCAGCTTGGCCCCGAGAGGACCCGAGGGCACCGGGGAGCTGTTTTTT,CASSLAPRGPEGTGELFF
TRBD2,TRBV4-1,TRBJ2-2,-,TGCGCCAGCAGTCACGGGAGGGACACCGGGGAGCTGTTTTTT,CASSHGRDTGELFF
-,TRBV9,TRBJ2-3,-,TGTGCCAGCAGCGACCGGGCCTCGCTCATGGATACGCAGTATTTT,CASSDRASLMDTQYF
-,TRBV13,TRBJ2-7,-,TGTGCCAGCAGCCTCTCTCGGGCCCCCTACGAGCAGTACTTC,CASSLSRAPYEQYF
TRBD2,TRBV28,TRBJ2-2,-,TGTGCCAGCAGTTTGGTTAGCGGGACGCTCACCGGGGAGCTGTTTTTT,CASSLVSGTLTGELFF
-,TRBV29-1,TRBJ2-7,-,TGCAGCGCTTTCAGGGGCCACGAGCAGTACTTC,CSAFRGHEQYF
-,TRBV7-9,TRBJ1-5,-,TGTGCCAGCAGCTTAGGGTACAGTGATAGCAATCAGCCCCAGCATTTT,CASSLGYSDSNQPQHF
-,TRBV16,TRBJ1-4,-,TGTGCCAGCAGCCAAGGCCGCGGCAAACTGTTTTTT,CASSQGRGKLFF